This T cell receptor (beta chain) was identified during a study of molecular identifiers for immune sequencing clone quantification. For the study at large: In replicates, the authors split RNA from roughly 20,000 or 100,000 naive CD8 cells five ways and sequenced four. Findings and caveats of the study: Whereas naive cells kept under 1% of molecules in clones above 20 RNA copies, such clones held over 97% in effectors.

Sorting recovered naive CD8 T cells on a CD8+CD4-CCR7+CD45RA+ profile. Turning to this clonotype: As yet, its antigen is unknown. With a much larger clone just one base away, this may be a read error.

The germline V and J ends were trimmed by 5 bases and 2 bases, with 16 bases remaining between them. The germline CDR1 and CDR2 sequences are SGHTA and FQGNSA. The CDR3 totals 15 residues. TCRdb recomputed calls from the PCR reads with MiXCR, one row per CDR3 protein. The table includes about half a million distinct CDR3 sequences, around 23% detected once. Input material: naive CD8+ T cells from blood, with Jurkat cell RNA spiked in. Noted subset: FACS-sorted CD8+CD4-CCR7+CD45RA+ naive T cells. The chain links TRBV7-2 to TRBJ2-7; weak D call: TRBD2 (5 bases). This receptor was obtained from a human donor in good health. Some libraries in this study had Jurkat cell RNA spiked in. Written as DNA, the CDR3 is TGTGCCAGCAGCATCGTAGCGAGCGGTACCTACGAGCAGTACTTC. Encoded protein: CASSIVASGTYEQYF.